A single sample is the source of the 27 T cell receptor beta chains below, sequenced in a study of T cell changes during pregnancy in multiple sclerosis. Method: immunoSEQ multiplex PCR; TCRdb's copy keeps in-frame clones and lacks some. The sample includes 70,000 to 80,000 clones, approximately 94% of them seen just once. The material was peripheral blood, obtained in the third trimester of pregnancy. Receptors were obtained from a female donor with multiple sclerosis, enrolled in a pregnancy study.

The chain joins TRBV5-6 to TRBJ1-2; TRBD1 is a possible D gene (6 bases). The CDR3 length is 13 residues. V was clipped by 6 bases and J by 4 bases, with 13 bases between them. Germline V lookup: CDR1 SGHDT, CDR2 YYEEEE. CDR3 nucleotide sequence: TGTGCCAGCACCCCGACAGGTGCCTATGGCTACACCTTC. Residues: CASTPTGAYGYTF. Variable domain in full (rest from reference TRBV5-6 and TRBJ1-2): DAGVTQSPTHLIKTRGQQVTLRCSPKSGHDTVSWYQQALGQGPQFIFQYYEEEERQRGNFPDRFSGHQFPNYSSELNVNALLLGDSALYLCASTPTGAYGYTFGSGTRLTVV.

The V gene is TRBV19, the J gene TRBJ1-1, with 7 positions matching TRBD1. CDR1 is LNHDA, CDR2 SQIVND, per germline (reference sequence). This CDR3 spans 12 amino acids. The V and J ends lost 7 bases and 4 bases, in that order; junction bases with no gene match: 3. CDR3 residues: CASKQGSTEAFF. The CDR3 nucleotides read TGTGCCAGTAAACAGGGGAGCACTGAAGCTTTCTTT.

As to this clone: One junction end does not reproduce the germline sequence, and a read error may be involved. The chain links TRBV7-7 to TRBJ2-1, with 9 bases lining up with TRBD1. The CDR3 contains 15 residues. CDR1 is SSHAT, CDR2 FNYEAQ, per germline (reference sequence). The CDR3 is CASSLSPTGGVEQFF. Written as DNA, the CDR3 is TGTGCTAGCAGCTTATCGCCCACAGGGGGCGTTGAGCAGTTCTTC.

This chain links TRBV11-2 with TRBJ2-1; 8 bases agree with TRBD1. The CDR3 consists of 15 residues. Germline V gene lookup returns CDR1 SGHAT and CDR2 FQNNGV. The V segment lost 0 bases and the J segment 5 bases; nucleotides outside the gene matches: 3. The chain's CDR3 is CASSLERTGNNEQFF. CDR3 DNA: TGTGCCAGCAGCTTAGAGAGGACAGGGAACAATGAGCAGTTCTTC.

The chain has TRBV18 and TRBJ2-1, with 7 bases that match TRBD2. Germline V CDR1 and CDR2: KGHSH, LQKENI. The CDR3 runs to 18 residues. The V gene end was trimmed by 0 bases and the J gene end by 0 bases; junction bases not matched to a gene: 8. CDR3 in amino acids: CASSPPGAGGSSYNEQFF. CDR3 DNA: TGTGCCAGCTCACCACCGGGCGCCGGGGGGAGCTCCTACAATGAGCAGTTCTTC.

The CDR3 loop is CASSETGGNYNEQFF. As DNA, the CDR3 is TGTGCCAGCAGTGAAACAGGGGGTAATTACAATGAGCAGTTCTTC. The V gene is TRBV6-1, the J gene TRBJ2-1; TRBD1 aligns across 8 bases. The length of the CDR3 is 15 residues. Germline V CDR1 and CDR2: MNHNS, SASEGT. V lost 2 bases, J lost 4 bases, and 4 bases stayed unmatched.

The gene calls are TRBV25-1 and TRBJ2-7, with TRBD1 identical over 8 bases. The CDR3 length is 14 residues. Germline V gene data show CDR1 as MGHDK and CDR2 as SYGVNS. V dropped 0 bases and J dropped 9; count of bases not matched to a gene: 7. The CDR3 DNA sequence: TGTGCCAGCAGTGAATATGGGACCGGGACAGGGCAGTACTTC. Residues: CASSEYGTGTGQYF.

This clone has just one count. The chain has TRBV4-3 and TRBJ1-4; 8 nucleotides line up with TRBD1. V was clipped by 0 bases and J by 5 bases; unmatched bases: 5. The germline V gene encodes CDR1 LGHNA and CDR2 YSLEER. This CDR3 has 16 residues. The CDR3 sequence: CASSQDGAGGNEKLFF. Written as DNA, the CDR3 is TGCGCCAGCAGCCAAGATGGGGCAGGGGGCAATGAAAAACTGTTTTTT.

V is TRBV5-6 and J is TRBJ2-1, with D possibly TRBD2 on 6 matching bases. Trimming took off 4 bases at V and 7 bases at J, with 18 bases between the two ends. This CDR3 has 15 residues. Germline V gene lookup returns CDR1 SGHDT and CDR2 YYEEEE. This CDR3 reads CASSAGPGVGNEQFF. The CDR3 DNA reads TGTGCCAGCAGCGCGGGGCCGGGGGTAGGGAATGAGCAGTTCTTC.

The chain uses TRBV7-2 and TRBJ2-3; TRBD2 matches 9 bases. Per germline, CDR1 SGHTA and CDR2 FQGNSA. CDR3 length: 14 residues. Trimming cost V 4 bases and J 5 bases; bases outside gene matches: 4. The CDR3 DNA is TGTGCCAGCAGCTCGGGACTAGCCATAGATACGCAGTATTTT. Its translation: CASSSGLAIDTQYF.

The genes are TRBV2 and TRBJ1-2; no reliable D call. V lost 2 bases, J lost 5 bases, and 12 bases lay in between. The CDR3 is 14 amino acids. Per germline, CDR1 SNHLY and CDR2 FYNNEI. The CDR3 loop is CASSESTLNYGYTF. Written as DNA, the CDR3 is TGTGCCAGCAGTGAATCGACACTTAATTATGGCTACACCTTC.

The chain employs TRBV7-2 and TRBJ2-2, with D tentatively TRBD1 (6 bases). CDR1 SGHTA and CDR2 FQGNSA come from the germline V gene. This CDR3 has 18 amino acids. V shed 5 bases and J shed 1 base, with 20 bases lying between them. The CDR3 DNA reads TGTGCCAGCAGCCAGTACCTTGCCGGGACAAAGAACACCGGGGAGCTGTTTTTT. Its translation is CASSQYLAGTKNTGELFF.

The V gene is TRBV4-3, the J gene TRBJ1-4; D is unresolved. The ends were cut back, 2 bases at V and 8 bases at J, with 15 bases in the middle. The CDR3 runs 15 residues. Germline V lookup: CDR1 LGHNA, CDR2 YSLEER. The CDR3 reads CASSQHSGSREKLFF. The CDR3 region has the DNA TGCGCCAGCAGCCAACACAGTGGGTCGCGCGAAAAACTGTTTTTT.

The chain is built from TRBV6-1 and TRBJ1-1; D unclear. V was shortened by 2 bases and J by 3 bases, with 25 bases between the two germline ends. The CDR3 contains 19 residues. CDR1 is MNHNS, CDR2 SASEGT, per germline. The CDR3 DNA follows: TGTGCCAGCAGTGAACGCACCCTTAGGGAGGGAGGCCTGGACACTGAAGCTTTCTTT. This gives the protein CASSERTLREGGLDTEAFF.

CDR3: CASSYRDRGSPLHF. The DNA of the CDR3 is TGTGCCAGCAGTTACCGGGACAGGGGGTCACCCCTCCACTTT. This sequence joins TRBV6-5 and TRBJ1-6, with 11 bases that match TRBD1. The CDR3 is 14 amino acids. V shed 2 bases, J shed 10 bases, and the junction held 1 base outside the gene matches. Germline CDR1 MNHEY, CDR2 SVGAGI.

The gene calls are TRBV4-3 and TRBJ2-3; 7 bases are shared with TRBD2. The V gene end was trimmed by 1 base and the J gene end by 5 bases; junction bases not matched to a gene: 6. CDR1 and CDR2 from the germline V gene are LGHNA and YSLEER. This CDR3 spans 15 amino acids. The CDR3 spells CASSQGGGGLDTQYF. The CDR3 bases are TGCGCCAGCAGCCAAGGAGGCGGGGGATTAGATACGCAGTATTTT.

A remark on this clone: One end of the junction does not line up with germline, which may come from a read error. This sequence joins TRBV6-4 and TRBJ1-5; 8 bases are a match to TRBD1. Germline V lookup: CDR1 MRHNA, CDR2 SNTAGT. CDR3 length: 15 residues. The CDR3 DNA reads as TGTGCCAGCAGTCAAACAGGGGGTAGCGATCAGCCCCAGCATTTT. Translating gives CASSQTGGSDQPQHF.

The CDR3 bases are TGTGCCAGCAGCCCCGGTGAGGTGGCGTACGAGCAGTACTTC. It yields the protein CASSPGEVAYEQYF. V and J are TRBV27 and TRBJ2-7; D not certain. The V and J ends lost 6 bases and 4 bases respectively, with 16 bases between them. Germline V lookup: CDR1 MNHEY, CDR2 SMNVEV (reference sequence). The CDR3 is 14 residues long.

The V and J genes are TRBV2 and TRBJ1-2; the D gene is possibly TRBD1 (5 bases). Germline V gene lookup returns CDR1 SNHLY and CDR2 FYNNEI. V was cut by 10 bases and J by 0 bases, with 12 bases left in between. This CDR3 spans 13 amino acids. The CDR3 loop reads CATTAGANYGYTF. CDR3 nucleotide sequence: TGTGCCACTACGGCGGGGGCTAACTATGGCTACACCTTC.

The chain recombines TRBV9 with TRBJ2-1, with a tentative D call TRBD2 (5 bases). This CDR3 comprises 16 residues. Germline loops: CDR1 SGDLS, CDR2 YYNGEE. With 3 bases removed from V and 0 bases from J, the gap between germline ends came to 13 bases. The CDR3 DNA reads TGTGCCAGCAGCGACGATGAAGGGAGCTCCTACAATGAGCAGTTCTTC. It codes for CASSDDEGSSYNEQFF.

V gene TRBV7-3 combines with J gene TRBJ2-5, with 7 bases fitting TRBD2. The V gene end was trimmed by 4 bases and the J gene end by 4 bases; junction bases not matched to a gene: 9. The CDR3 runs 15 residues. Germline-derived CDR1 and CDR2 are SGHTA and FQGTGA. The CDR3 sequence: CASSWQRGDRETQYF. The CDR3 nucleotides are TGTGCCAGCAGCTGGCAACGGGGGGATCGAGAGACCCAGTACTTC.

Concerning this clone itself: One end of the junction does not line up with germline, which may come from a read error. The chain uses TRBV25-1 and TRBJ1-1; 10 bases align to TRBD1. This CDR3 region has 17 residues. Germline values: CDR1 MGHDK, CDR2 SYGVNS. In DNA form, the CDR3 reads TGTGCCAGCAGTGAATATTTTCAGGACAGGGGGAACAGTGAAGCTTTCTTT. This translates into CASSEYFQDRGNSEAFF. The full variable domain, with the rest looked up from reference TRBV25-1 and TRBJ1-1, is EADIYQTPRYLVIGTGKKITLECSQTMGHDKMYWYQQDPGMELHLIHYSYGVNSTEKGDLSSESTVSRIRTEHFPLTLESARPSHTSQYLCASSEYFQDRGNSEAFFGQGTRLTVV.

This chain joins TRBV6-1 and TRBJ2-7; the D gene is possibly TRBD2 (6 bases). The CDR3 sequence is 14 residues long. Germline lookup yields CDR1 MNHNS and CDR2 SASEGT. V lost 8 bases, J lost 0 bases, and 14 bases lay in between. Written as DNA, the CDR3 is TGTGCCAGCTCCTCCCTCGGGGGCTCCTACGAGCAGTACTTC. This gives the protein CASSSLGGSYEQYF.

J is TRBJ2-3 and V is TRBV2; D is possibly TRBD1 (5 bases). CDR3 length: 13 amino acids. Looked up from germline, CDR1 is SNHLY and CDR2 is FYNNEI. V lost 5 bases, J lost 5 bases, and 11 bases lay in between. The CDR3 protein is CASSTVRGDTQYF. The CDR3, as DNA: TGTGCCAGCAGTACAGTTAGGGGAGATACGCAGTATTTT.

J is TRBJ1-2 and V is TRBV11-1; perhaps TRBD1 as D (5 bases). Germline V CDR1 and CDR2: SGHAT, FQDESV (reference sequence). The CDR3 consists of 15 residues. The V gene lost 5 bases and the J gene lost 0 bases, with 13 bases spanning the gap. CDR3 protein: CASSPWGGPNYGYTF. The CDR3 DNA is TGTGCCAGCAGCCCCTGGGGCGGACCTAACTATGGCTACACCTTC.

This clone came up once. The chain employs TRBV25-1 and TRBJ2-3; D is possibly TRBD1 (5 bases). CDR3 length equals 16 residues. The V end lost 2 bases, the J end lost 6 bases, and 18 bases lay between the germline ends. Germline V gene data show CDR1 as MGHDK and CDR2 as SYGVNS. CDR3 in amino acids: CASSETSGRLSDTQYF. The CDR3 DNA reads TGTGCCAGCAGTGAAACGTCAGGGCGTCTTTCGGATACGCAGTATTTT.

The chain joins TRBV7-9 to TRBJ2-3, with D possibly matching TRBD2 (7 bases). The CDR3 loop spans 15 amino acids. Germline-derived CDR1 and CDR2 are SEHNR and FQNEAQ (reference sequence). Trimming left V 5 bases short and J 2 bases short, with 14 bases between. CDR3 in amino acids: CASSRGAIYTDTQYF. CDR3 DNA sequence: TGTGCCAGCAGCCGGGGGGCCATTTACACAGATACGCAGTATTTT.